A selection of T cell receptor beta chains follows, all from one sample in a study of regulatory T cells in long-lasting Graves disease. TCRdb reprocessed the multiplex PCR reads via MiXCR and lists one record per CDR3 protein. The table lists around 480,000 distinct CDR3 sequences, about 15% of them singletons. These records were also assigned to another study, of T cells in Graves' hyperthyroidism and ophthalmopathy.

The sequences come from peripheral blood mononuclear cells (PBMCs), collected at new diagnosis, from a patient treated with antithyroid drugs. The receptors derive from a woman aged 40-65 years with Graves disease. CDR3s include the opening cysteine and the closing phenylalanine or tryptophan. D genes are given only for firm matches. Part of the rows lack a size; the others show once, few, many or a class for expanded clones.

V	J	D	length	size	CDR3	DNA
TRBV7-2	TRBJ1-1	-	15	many	CASSARDSLNTEAFF	TGTGCCAGCAGCGCCCGGGACTCCCTGAACACTGAAGCTTTCTTT
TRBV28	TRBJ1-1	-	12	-	CASRGVVGEAFF	TGTGCCAGCAGGGGTGTAGTTGGTGAAGCTTTCTTT
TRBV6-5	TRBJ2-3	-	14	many	CASSYSTNTDTQYF	TGTGCCAGCAGTTACTCGACTAACACAGATACGCAGTATTTT
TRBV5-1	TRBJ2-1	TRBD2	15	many	CASSLGRGGPNEQFF	TGCGCCAGCAGCTTGGGTCGCGGGGGGCCCAATGAGCAGTTCTTC
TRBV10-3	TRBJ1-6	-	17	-	CAISESTGGSYNSPLHF	TGTGCCATCAGTGAGTCGACTGGGGGCTCCTATAATTCACCCCTCCACTTT
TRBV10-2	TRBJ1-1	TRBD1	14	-	CASREQGGNTEAFF	TGCGCCAGCAGGGAACAGGGGGGGAACACTGAAGCTTTCTTT
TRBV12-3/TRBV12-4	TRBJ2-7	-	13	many	CASSVDSSYEQYF	TGTGCCAGCAGCGTCGACAGCTCCTACGAGCAGTACTTC
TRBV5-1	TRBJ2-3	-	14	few	CASSFANTADTQYF	TGCGCCAGCAGCTTCGCGAACACGGCGGATACGCAGTATTTT
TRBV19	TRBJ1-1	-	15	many	CASRPSWGEDTEAFF	TGTGCCAGCAGACCTTCATGGGGCGAGGACACTGAAGCTTTCTTT
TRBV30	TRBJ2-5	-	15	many	CAWGSGLSKAETQYF	TGTGCCTGGGGTTCAGGACTGTCGAAGGCAGAGACCCAGTACTTC
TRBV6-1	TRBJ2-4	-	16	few	CASSPPGTLAKNIQYF	TGTGCCAGCAGTCCACCGGGGACCCTAGCCAAAAACATTCAGTACTTC
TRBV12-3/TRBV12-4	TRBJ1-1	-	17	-	CASSEPRGRAKNTEAFF	TGTGCCAGCAGCGAACCCCGCGGGAGGGCCAAGAACACTGAAGCTTTCTTT
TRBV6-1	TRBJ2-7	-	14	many	CASSGTYNSPEQYF	TGTGCCAGTTCCGGGACTTACAACTCCCCCGAGCAGTACTTC
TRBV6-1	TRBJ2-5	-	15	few	CATSDPGGPGETQYF	TGTGCCACCAGTGACCCGGGGGGCCCAGGGGAGACCCAGTACTTC
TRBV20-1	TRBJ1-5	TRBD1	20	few	CSARALEVPGQGAWNQPQHF	TGCAGTGCTAGAGCGTTGGAAGTTCCGGGACAGGGGGCATGGAATCAGCCCCAGCATTTT
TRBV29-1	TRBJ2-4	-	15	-	CSVVSYTLAKNIQYF	TGCAGCGTAGTCAGTTACACCCTAGCCAAAAACATTCAGTACTTC